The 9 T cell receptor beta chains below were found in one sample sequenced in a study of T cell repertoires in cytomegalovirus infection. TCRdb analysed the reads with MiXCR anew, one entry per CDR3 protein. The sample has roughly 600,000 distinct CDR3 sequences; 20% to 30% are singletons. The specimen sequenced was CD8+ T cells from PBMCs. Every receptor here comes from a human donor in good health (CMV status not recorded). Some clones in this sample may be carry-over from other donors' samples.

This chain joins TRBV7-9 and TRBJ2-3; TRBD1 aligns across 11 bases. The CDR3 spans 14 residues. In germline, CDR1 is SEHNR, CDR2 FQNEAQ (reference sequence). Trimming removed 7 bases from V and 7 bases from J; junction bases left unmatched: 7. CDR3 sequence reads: CASTPGQGANTQYF. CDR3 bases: TGTGCCAGCACCCCAGGACAGGGGGCGAATACGCAGTATTTT.

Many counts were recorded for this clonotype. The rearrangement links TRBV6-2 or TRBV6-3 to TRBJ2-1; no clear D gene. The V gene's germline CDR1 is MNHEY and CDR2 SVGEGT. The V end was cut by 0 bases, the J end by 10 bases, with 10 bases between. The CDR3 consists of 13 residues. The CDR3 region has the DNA TGTGCCAGCAGTTACTCGGCGGTCACCGAGCAGTTCTTC. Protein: CASSYSAVTEQFF.

This chain's CDR3 is CASSLGWAGLAGAEDTQYF. In DNA form, the CDR3 reads TGTGCCAGCAGCTTAGGATGGGCGGGACTAGCGGGGGCGGAAGATACGCAGTATTTT. The chain has TRBV7-6 and TRBJ2-3; 14 bases match TRBD2. This CDR3 comprises 19 residues. Germline V gene lookup returns CDR1 SGHVS and CDR2 FNYEAQ. J gave up 5 bases and V 1 base, and 11 bases lay outside the gene matches.

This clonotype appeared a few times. The CDR3 DNA reads as TGCGCCAGCAGCCAAGTGGGGGGGGCCATGAACACTGAAGCTTTCTTT. Translation gives CASSQVGGAMNTEAFF. The genes are TRBV4-1 and TRBJ1-1; the D gene is possibly TRBD1 (6 bases). The CDR3 loop spans 16 amino acids. The germline V gene has CDR1 MGHRA and CDR2 YSYEKL. V was pared by 1 base and J by 0 bases, with 12 bases between.

CDR3 loop: CASSPRQGAGETQYF. The CDR3 coding sequence is TGTGCCAGCAGCCCCCGACAGGGGGCCGGGGAGACCCAGTACTTC. This chain links TRBV13 with TRBJ2-5, with 10 bases aligning to TRBD1. V trimming: 5 bases; J trimming: 5 bases; junction bases outside the gene matches: 8. This CDR3 comprises 15 residues. Germline CDR1 is PRHDT and CDR2 is FYEKMQ (reference sequence).

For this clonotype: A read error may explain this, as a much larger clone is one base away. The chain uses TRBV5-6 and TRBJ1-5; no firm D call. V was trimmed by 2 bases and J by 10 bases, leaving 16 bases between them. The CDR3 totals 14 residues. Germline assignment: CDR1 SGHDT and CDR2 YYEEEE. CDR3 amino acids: CASSFGRPSSPQHF. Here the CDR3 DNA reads TGTGCCAGCAGCTTTGGACGGCCATCATCCCCCCAGCATTTT.

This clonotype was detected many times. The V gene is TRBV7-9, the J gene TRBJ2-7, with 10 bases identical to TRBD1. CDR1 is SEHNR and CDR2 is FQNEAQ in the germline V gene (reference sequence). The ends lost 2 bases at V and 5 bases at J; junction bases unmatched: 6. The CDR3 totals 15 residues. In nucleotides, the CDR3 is TGTGCCAGCAGCTTATTCCGGGACAGGGGTCACGAGCAGTACTTC. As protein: CASSLFRDRGHEQYF.

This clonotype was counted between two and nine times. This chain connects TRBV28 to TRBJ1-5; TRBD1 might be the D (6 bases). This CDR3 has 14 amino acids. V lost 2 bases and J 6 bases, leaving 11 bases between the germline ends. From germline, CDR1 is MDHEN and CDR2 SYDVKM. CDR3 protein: CASSLRAGVQPQHF. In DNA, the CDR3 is TGTGCCAGCAGTTTAAGGGCAGGGGTTCAGCCCCAGCATTTT.

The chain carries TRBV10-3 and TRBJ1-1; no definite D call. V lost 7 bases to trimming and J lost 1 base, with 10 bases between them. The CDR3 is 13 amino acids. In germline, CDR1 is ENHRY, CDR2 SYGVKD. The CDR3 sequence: CAINDNANTEAFF. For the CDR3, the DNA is TGTGCCATCAACGACAACGCGAACACTGAAGCTTTCTTT.